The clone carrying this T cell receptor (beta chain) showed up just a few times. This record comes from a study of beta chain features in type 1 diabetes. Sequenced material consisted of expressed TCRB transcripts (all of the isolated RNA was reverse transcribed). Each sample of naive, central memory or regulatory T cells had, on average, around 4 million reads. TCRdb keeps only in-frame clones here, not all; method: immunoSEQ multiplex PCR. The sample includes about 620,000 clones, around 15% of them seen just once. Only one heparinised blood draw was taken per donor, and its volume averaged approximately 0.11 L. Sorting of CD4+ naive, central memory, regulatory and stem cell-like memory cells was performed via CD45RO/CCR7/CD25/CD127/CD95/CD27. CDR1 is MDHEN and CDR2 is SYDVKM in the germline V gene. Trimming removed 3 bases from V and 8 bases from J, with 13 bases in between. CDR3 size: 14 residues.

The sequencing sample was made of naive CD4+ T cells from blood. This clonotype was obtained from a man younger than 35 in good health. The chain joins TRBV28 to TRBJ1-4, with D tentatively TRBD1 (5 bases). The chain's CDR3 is CASSLAQGYEKLFF. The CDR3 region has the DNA TGTGCCAGCAGTTTGGCTCAGGGTTACGAAAAACTGTTTTTT. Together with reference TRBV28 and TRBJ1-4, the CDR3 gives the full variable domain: DVKVTQSSRYLVKRTGEKVFLECVQDMDHENMFWYRQDPGLGLRLIYFSYDVKMKEKGDIPEGYSVSREKKERFSLILESASTNQTSMYLCASSLAQGYEKLFFGSGTQLSVL.